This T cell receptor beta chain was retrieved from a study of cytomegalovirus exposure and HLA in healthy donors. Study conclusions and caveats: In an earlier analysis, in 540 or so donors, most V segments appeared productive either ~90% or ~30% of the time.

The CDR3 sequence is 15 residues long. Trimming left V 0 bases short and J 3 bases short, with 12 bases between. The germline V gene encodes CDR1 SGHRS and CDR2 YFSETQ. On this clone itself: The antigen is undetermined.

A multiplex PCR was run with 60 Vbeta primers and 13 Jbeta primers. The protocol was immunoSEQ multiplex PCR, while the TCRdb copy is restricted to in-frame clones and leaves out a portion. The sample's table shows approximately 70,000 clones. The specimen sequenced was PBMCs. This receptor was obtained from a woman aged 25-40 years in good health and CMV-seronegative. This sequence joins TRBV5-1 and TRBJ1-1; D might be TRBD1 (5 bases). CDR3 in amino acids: CASSLDPTVHTEAFF. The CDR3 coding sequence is TGCGCCAGCAGCTTGGACCCGACAGTCCACACTGAAGCTTTCTTT.